Following are 3 T cell receptor beta chains from one sample sequenced in a study of post-analysis software for immune sequencing data. Regarding the study as a whole: The study found TRBV5-6, TRBV5-1 and TRBV20-1 among several TRBV segments more frequent in patients than controls.

Prepared TCR beta cDNA libraries contained unique molecular identifiers. TCRdb itself ran the PCR reads through MiXCR, one entry per CDR3 protein. This sample has roughly 800,000 distinct CDR3 sequences, with less than 35% found just once. What these receptors recognize is not known. What was sequenced was blood. All receptors derive from a girl aged 10 to 17 with multiple sclerosis.

This clonotype was counted between two and nine times. This chain connects TRBV20-1 to TRBJ2-1; the match to TRBD2 covers 12 bases. Germline V lookup: CDR1 DFQATT, CDR2 SNEGSKA (reference sequence). Losses at the gene ends were 3 bases for V and 4 bases for J; bases not matched to a gene: 4. This CDR3 has 15 amino acids. The CDR3 DNA follows: TGCAGTGCTAGCGGACTAGCGGGGCCATACAATGAGCAGTTCTTC. Protein: CSASGLAGPYNEQFF.

The chain recombines TRBV7-6 with TRBJ1-5; D is undetermined. Trimming left V 5 bases short and J 5 bases short, with 10 bases between. This CDR3 spans 13 amino acids. The V gene's germline CDR1 is SGHVS and CDR2 FNYEAQ. CDR3 nucleotide sequence: TGTGCCAGCAGCCCCCGTCGGGATCAGCCCCAGCATTTT. Amino acids: CASSPRRDQPQHF.

V usage is TRBV14 and J usage is TRBJ2-5; D unclear. The CDR3 consists of 14 residues. V dropped 1 base and J dropped 2 bases, with 8 bases sitting between them. Germline lookup yields CDR1 SGHDN and CDR2 FVKESK. The CDR3 bases are TGTGCCAGCAGCCAAGCGATTACTCAAGAGACCCAGTACTTC. Protein: CASSQAITQETQYF.